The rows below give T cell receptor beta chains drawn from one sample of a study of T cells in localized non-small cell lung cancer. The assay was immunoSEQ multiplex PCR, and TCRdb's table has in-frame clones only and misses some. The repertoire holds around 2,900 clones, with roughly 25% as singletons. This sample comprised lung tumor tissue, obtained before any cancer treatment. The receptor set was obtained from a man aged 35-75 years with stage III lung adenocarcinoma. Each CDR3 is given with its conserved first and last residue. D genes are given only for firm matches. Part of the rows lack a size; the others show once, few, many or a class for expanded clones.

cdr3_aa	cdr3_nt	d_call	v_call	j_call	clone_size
CSVVVGSTGHEQYF	TGCAGCGTGGTGGTTGGGTCAACGGGGCACGAGCAGTACTTC	-	TRBV29-1	TRBJ2-7	-
CASKGPGAIRETQYF	TGTGCCAGCAAGGGACCGGGGGCCATCCGGGAGACCCAGTACTTC	-	TRBV2	TRBJ2-5	few
CASSLRGQAEQYF	TGTGCCAGCAGCTTAAGGGGACAGGCCGAGCAGTACTTC	TRBD1	TRBV7-1	TRBJ2-7	medium-sized
CARSLVRRGVDYGYTF	TGTGCCAGAAGCTTGGTAAGGAGGGGCGTAGACTATGGCTACACCTTC	-	TRBV5-3	TRBJ1-2	many
CASSLRDGLGAFF	TGTGCCAGCAGCCTCCGGGACGGCTTAGGGGCTTTCTTT	-	TRBV6-8	TRBJ1-1	medium-sized
CASSIGLQGGYEQYF	TGTGCCAGCAGCATAGGACTACAGGGAGGGTACGAGCAGTACTTC	-	TRBV11-3	TRBJ2-7	few
CASSTLAGLSSYNEQFF	TGTGCCAGTAGTACCCTCGCGGGATTGAGCTCCTACAATGAGCAGTTCTTC	-	TRBV19	TRBJ2-1	-
CASSQRVSSGPQETQYF	TGTGCCAGCAGTCAACGGGTGTCTAGCGGTCCTCAAGAGACCCAGTACTTC	TRBD2	TRBV11-3	TRBJ2-5	medium-sized
CAREQGTGNTIYF	TGCGCCAGGGAACAGGGGACTGGAAACACCATATATTTT	TRBD1	TRBV10-2	TRBJ1-3	-
CASSTEDTMVYNEQFF	TGTGCCAGCAGCACCGAGGACACGATGGTCTACAATGAGCAGTTCTTC	-	TRBV11-3	TRBJ2-1	large
CASSLLATGYEQYF	TGTGCCAGCAGCCTCCTAGCAACTGGGTACGAGCAGTACTTC	-	TRBV11-3	TRBJ2-7	few
CATSRDRGTERFFYEQYF	TGTGCCACCAGCAGAGATCGGGGTACGGAGAGGTTCTTTTACGAGCAGTACTTC	-	TRBV15	TRBJ2-7	-
CASSIDLGRLGEQYF	TGTGCCAGTAGTATAGATCTAGGGCGGCTTGGCGAGCAGTACTTC	-	TRBV19	TRBJ2-7	-
CASSVGGAGGDYGYTF	TGTGCCAGCAGCGTAGGAGGGGCAGGGGGCGACTATGGCTACACCTTC	TRBD1	TRBV9	TRBJ1-2	few
CATETRENTEAFF	TGTGCCACCGAAACCAGGGAGAACACTGAAGCTTTCTTT	-	TRBV19	TRBJ1-1	-
CATSDSKTDNEQFF	TGTGCCACCTCGGACAGCAAGACAGACAATGAGCAGTTCTTC	-	TRBV12-2	TRBJ2-1	medium-sized
CASSARPVGLAARTDTQYF	TGTGCCAGCAGCGCCCGACCTGTGGGGCTAGCGGCTCGCACAGATACGCAGTATTTT	TRBD2	TRBV9	TRBJ2-3	medium-sized
CASSLKSGNTIYF	TGCGCCAGCAGCTTAAAGTCGGGAAACACCATATATTTT	-	TRBV23-1	TRBJ1-3	-
CASSPISYEQYF	TGTGCCAGCAGCCCCATAAGCTACGAGCAGTACTTC	-	TRBV2	TRBJ2-7	few
CASSYSDTEAFF	TGTGCCAGCAGTTACTCCGACACTGAAGCTTTCTTT	-	TRBV6-8	TRBJ1-1	-
CAISEPAGGGYTF	TGTGCCATCAGTGAGCCAGCGGGGGGCGGCTACACCTTC	-	TRBV10-3	TRBJ1-2	-
CASSIVLTVSGANVLTF	TGTGCCAGTAGTATAGTTCTAACAGTCTCTGGGGCCAACGTCCTGACTTTC	-	TRBV19	TRBJ2-6	-
CASRGARTDTQYF	TGTGCCAGCAGGGGGGCCCGCACAGATACGCAGTATTTT	-	TRBV9	TRBJ2-3	-
CASSVAAGVSYNEQFF	TGTGCCAGCAGCGTAGCGGCGGGGGTTTCCTACAATGAGCAGTTCTTC	TRBD2	TRBV9	TRBJ2-1	few
CASSADGRVYNEQFF	TGTGCCAGCAGCGCTGATGGCAGGGTCTACAATGAGCAGTTCTTC	-	TRBV7-6	TRBJ2-1	few
CASSIEGQGARGYTF	TGTGCCAGTAGTATAGAGGGACAGGGGGCGCGAGGCTACACCTTC	TRBD1	TRBV19	TRBJ1-2	-
CASSFDGGQGKRNIQYF	TGTGCCAGCAGTTTCGATGGCGGACAGGGGAAGAGAAACATTCAGTACTTC	TRBD1	TRBV28	TRBJ2-4	-
CASSLGVGTEAFF	TGCGCCAGCAGCTTAGGGGTGGGCACTGAAGCTTTCTTT	-	TRBV23-1	TRBJ1-1	few
CASSSAGQGPQETQYF	TGTGCCAGCAGCTCGGCGGGACAGGGCCCCCAAGAGACCCAGTACTTC	TRBD1	TRBV11-3	TRBJ2-5	few
CASSLEGGWAGNTIYF	TGTGCCAGCAGCTTAGAAGGGGGATGGGCTGGAAACACCATATATTTT	-	TRBV7-7	TRBJ1-3	-
CASSYDGQSLGGYTF	TGTGCCAGCAGTTATGATGGACAGTCCTTGGGTGGCTACACCTTC	-	TRBV6-8	TRBJ1-2	-
CASSDRATNYGYTF	TGTGCCAGCAGTGACCGGGCCACTAACTATGGCTACACCTTC	-	TRBV6-8	TRBJ1-2	few
CATSTVRTGGNQPQHF	TGTGCCACCAGCACCGTACGGACAGGGGGCAATCAGCCCCAGCATTTT	TRBD1	TRBV15	TRBJ1-5	-
CASNVRENYGYTF	TGTGCCAGCAATGTTAGGGAAAACTATGGCTACACCTTC	-	TRBV6-8	TRBJ1-2	medium-sized
CAIRTTGTAYNEQFF	TGTGCCATCAGAACAACCGGGACGGCATACAATGAGCAGTTCTTC	-	TRBV6-8	TRBJ2-1	-
CASSQVGAYGYTF	TGTGCCAGCAGCCAGGTCGGGGCCTATGGCTACACCTTC	-	TRBV14	TRBJ1-2	-
CASKLRGTSSYEQYF	TGTGCCAGCAAATTACGGGGGACGAGCTCCTACGAGCAGTACTTC	-	TRBV19	TRBJ2-7	-
CASSPAAFEQYF	TGTGCCAGCTCACCGGCAGCATTCGAGCAGTACTTC	-	TRBV18	TRBJ2-7	once
CASSRRNTEAFF	TGTGCCAGCAGCAGGAGGAACACTGAAGCTTTCTTT	-	TRBV6-8	TRBJ1-1	few
CASSPGPGTGSVTNEKLFF	TGCGCCAGCAGCCCAGGTCCCGGGACAGGGTCGGTGACTAATGAAAAACTGTTTTTT	TRBD1	TRBV5-1	TRBJ1-4	-
CASSSTRLEQFF	TGTGCCAGCAGTTCTACTAGGCTGGAGCAGTTCTTC	-	TRBV6-8	TRBJ2-1	medium-sized
CASSDLGAWDTEAFF	TGTGCCAGCAGCGACTTGGGGGCCTGGGATACTGAAGCTTTCTTT	-	TRBV28	TRBJ1-1	-
CASSRTSGGKKTQYF	TGTGCCAGCAGCCGGACTAGCGGGGGGAAGAAGACCCAGTACTTC	TRBD2	TRBV7-7	TRBJ2-5	few
CATSIDRGPYGYTF	TGTGCCACCAGCATAGACAGGGGCCCATATGGCTACACCTTC	TRBD1	TRBV15	TRBJ1-2	few
CASSLGRGAFTAPRTDTQYF	TGTGCCAGCAGCTTAGGTAGGGGGGCCTTCACCGCACCCCGCACAGATACGCAGTATTTT	-	TRBV11-3	TRBJ2-3	large